The 18 T cell receptor beta chains given below trace back to one sample, sequenced in a study of blood T cell repertoires in COVID-19. The assay was immunoSEQ multiplex PCR, and TCRdb's table has in-frame clones only and misses some. The sample has roughly 250,000 clones; 70% to 90% are singletons. Sequenced: PBMCs or T cells enriched from blood (not recorded which). These receptors all stem from a man aged 45-65 years who had been exposed to COVID-19.

J is TRBJ2-3 and V is TRBV30, with 8 bases fitting TRBD2. Germline V gene lookup returns CDR1 GTSNPN and CDR2 SVGIG (reference sequence). V dropped 1 base and J dropped 2; count of bases not matched to a gene: 5. CDR3 size: 15 residues. In DNA form, the CDR3 reads TGTGCCTGGAGTGGGGTAGCGGGACCCACAGATACGCAGTATTTT. This translates into CAWSGVAGPTDTQYF.

This clone was counted ten times or more. CDR3 DNA: TGTGCCAGCAGTTTCGAGGGCACCGGGGAGCTGTTTTTT. It yields the protein CASSFEGTGELFF. The chain employs TRBV12-3 or TRBV12-4 and TRBJ2-2; possible D gene TRBD2, 5 bases. The CDR3 has 13 amino acids. Between the trimmed V and J ends, which lost 3 bases and 4 bases, there was a span of 6 bases.

The chain uses TRBV28 and TRBJ2-1; 12 bases are shared with TRBD2. With 4 bases clipped from V and 7 bases from J, the junction kept 8 bases outside the gene matches. Germline V gene sequence: CDR1 MDHEN, CDR2 SYDVKM. This CDR3 has 16 amino acids. CDR3 in DNA: TGTGCCAGCAGTTCCCCTAGCGGGAGGGCTGGTAATGAGCAGTTCTTC. Translation gives CASSSPSGRAGNEQFF.

The rearrangement uses TRBV7-8 and TRBJ2-5; 8 positions agree with TRBD2. The CDR3 length is 15 residues. V trimming: 3 bases; J trimming: 4 bases; junction bases outside the gene matches: 7. In germline, CDR1 is SGHVS, CDR2 FQNEAQ. The CDR3 bases are TGTGCCAGCAGCTTCTTCGGGACTAGGCGAGAGACCCAGTACTTC. Encoded protein: CASSFFGTRRETQYF. The variable domain in full, completed from reference TRBV7-8 and TRBJ2-5, reads GAGVSQSPRYKVAKRGQDVALRCDPISGHVSLFWYQQALGQGPEFLTYFQNEAQLDKSGLPSDRFFAERPEGSVSTLKIQRTQQEDSAVYLCASSFFGTRRETQYFGPGTRLLVL.

The chain is built from TRBV19 and TRBJ1-2; no clear D gene. CDR3 length equals 15 residues. Trimming removed 2 bases from V and 2 bases from J, with 12 bases in between. Germline lookup yields CDR1 LNHDA and CDR2 SQIVND (reference sequence). CDR3 protein: CASSISPGQNYGYTF. Written as DNA, the CDR3 is TGTGCCAGTAGTATAAGCCCAGGTCAGAACTATGGCTACACCTTC.

This chain uses TRBV27 with TRBJ2-3, with TRBD2 matching over 9 bases. This CDR3 contains 17 residues. Germline lookup yields CDR1 MNHEY and CDR2 SMNVEV (reference sequence). Trimming at V came to 4 bases and at J to 2 bases, leaving 10 bases not matched to a gene. CDR3 DNA: TGTGCCAGCAGTTCAAGACTAGCGGAGCTCCCCACAGATACGCAGTATTTT. Residues: CASSSRLAELPTDTQYF.

The chain is built from TRBV2 and TRBJ2-2; no clear D. This CDR3 contains 13 residues. V was trimmed by 6 bases and J by 1 base, leaving 6 bases between them. CDR1 and CDR2 (germline): SNHLY, FYNNEI. The CDR3 nucleotides are TGTGCCAGCAGACACAGGAACACCGGGGAGCTGTTTTTT. Its translation: CASRHRNTGELFF.

This rearrangement joins TRBV4-1 to TRBJ1-4; D is undetermined. CDR3 length equals 15 residues. In germline, CDR1 is MGHRA, CDR2 YSYEKL. Trimming removed 0 bases at V and 8 bases at J, with 13 bases between. The CDR3 DNA follows: TGCGCCAGCAGCCAAGAATGGGCCAGAGGGGAAAAACTGTTTTTT. It is translated as CASSQEWARGEKLFF.

The chain combines TRBV5-5 with TRBJ2-2, with D perhaps matching TRBD1 (6 bases). This CDR3 is 16 amino acids long. Trimming removed 4 bases at V and 2 bases at J, with 15 bases between. CDR1 and CDR2 from the germline V gene are SGHKS and YYEKEE (reference sequence). In nucleotides, the CDR3 is TGTGCCAGCAGCCTTCCCGGGACACCCAACACCGGGGAGCTGTTTTTT. This codes for CASSLPGTPNTGELFF. Looking up the rest from reference TRBV5-5 and TRBJ2-2 gives the full variable domain: DAGVTQSPTHLIKTRGQQVTLRCSPISGHKSVSWYQQVLGQGPQFIFQYYEKEERGRGNFPDRFSARQFPNYSSELNVNALLLGDSALYLCASSLPGTPNTGELFFGEGSRLTVL.

The V call is TRBV7-8, the J call TRBJ1-1; no clear D gene. V gave up 5 bases and J gave up 4 bases, with 11 bases separating them. The CDR3 sequence is 13 residues long. CDR1 is SGHVS and CDR2 is FQNEAQ in the germline V gene. The CDR3 here is CASSLAASTEAFF. CDR3 nucleotide sequence: TGTGCCAGCAGCCTGGCGGCGAGCACTGAAGCTTTCTTT.

The gene calls are TRBV5-1 and TRBJ2-1, with D possibly being TRBD2 (5 bases). The CDR3 sequence is 15 residues long. Germline V gene data show CDR1 as SGHRS and CDR2 as YFSETQ. V was cut by 4 bases and J by 4 bases, with 15 bases left in between. The CDR3 nucleotides read TGCGCCAGCAGCCCACGGGCGGGCCGATACAATGAGCAGTTCTTC. This sequence encodes CASSPRAGRYNEQFF.

The CDR3 nucleotides are TGTGCCAGCTCACCTTACGCAGGGTTGGGAAACACCATATATTTT. Translation: CASSPYAGLGNTIYF. The V gene is TRBV18, the J gene TRBJ1-3; perhaps TRBD1 as D (5 bases). Trimming shortened V by 3 bases and J by 4 bases, and 13 bases separated the two germline ends. Germline loops: CDR1 KGHSH, CDR2 LQKENI. The CDR3 runs 15 residues.

The gene calls are TRBV5-1 and TRBJ2-3; D perhaps matches TRBD2 (6 bases). The CDR3 consists of 16 residues. Trimming took off 3 bases at V and 2 bases at J, with 16 bases between the two ends. Germline loops: CDR1 SGHRS, CDR2 YFSETQ. The CDR3 nucleotides are TGCGCCAGCAGCTCGCAAACGGGACTCCCCACAGATACGCAGTATTTT. This sequence encodes CASSSQTGLPTDTQYF.

The genes are TRBV27 and TRBJ1-6; D perhaps matches TRBD1 (6 bases). The CDR3 totals 16 residues. CDR1 and CDR2 from the germline V gene are MNHEY and SMNVEV (reference sequence). V was cut by 7 bases and J by 4 bases, with 17 bases left in between. The CDR3 protein is CASKFGWTAYNSPLHF. CDR3 coding DNA: TGTGCCAGCAAATTCGGATGGACAGCTTATAATTCACCCCTCCACTTT.

The chain joins TRBV5-1 to TRBJ2-2, with D uncertain. Trimming removed 1 base at V and 0 bases at J, with 7 bases between. This CDR3 comprises 15 residues. Germline CDR1 reads SGHRS; CDR2 reads YFSETQ. The CDR3 sequence: CASSLLSANTGELFF. The CDR3 DNA is TGCGCCAGCAGCTTGTTGTCCGCGAACACCGGGGAGCTGTTTTTT.

The V and J genes are TRBV5-4 and TRBJ2-1; D remains ambiguous. The germline V gene has CDR1 SGHNT and CDR2 YYREEE (reference sequence). The CDR3 loop spans 15 amino acids. The ends were cut back, 4 bases at V and 1 base at J, with 12 bases in the middle. The CDR3 reads CASSPWADSYNEQFF. The CDR3 nucleotides read TGTGCCAGCAGCCCCTGGGCTGATTCCTACAATGAGCAGTTCTTC.

This sequence joins TRBV3-1 (or the pseudogene TRBV3-2) and TRBJ1-5; no clear D gene. In germline, CDR1 is LGHDT, CDR2 YNNKEL (reference sequence). CDR3 length: 12 residues. The V end lost 1 base, the J end lost 6 bases, and 4 bases lay between the germline ends. The CDR3 DNA sequence: TGTGCCAGCAGCCAAGGGAGTCAGCCCCAGCATTTT. Its protein product is CASSQGSQPQHF.

The chain has TRBV3-1 (or the pseudogene TRBV3-2) and TRBJ2-1; 11 positions match TRBD2. The V and J ends lost 0 bases and 7 bases, in that order; junction bases with no gene match: 11. The germline CDR1 and CDR2 sequences are LGHDT and YNNKEL (reference sequence). The CDR3 extends over 18 amino acids. CDR3 in DNA: TGTGCCAGCAGCCAAGATCAAACTAGCGGGAGAGAGTGGAATGAGCAGTTCTTC. Protein product: CASSQDQTSGREWNEQFF.